The source of this T cell receptor (beta chain) is a study of blood T cell repertoires in COVID-19. Across the whole study: Sources were T cells, B-cell-depleted T cells, or PBMCs; the material itself was cDNA or gDNA.

As originally analysed: The authors estimated nucleated cell counts from reference gene primer amplification. Here immunoSEQ multiplex PCR was the method, and the copy in TCRdb shows in-frame clones only, minus some. Clonal size and the V and J genes are those of that table, whereas D and trimming came from the DNA. Among a few hundred thousand clones, 70% to 85% were seen once, and the ten largest hold about 1%. Per the germline V gene, CDR1 is ENHRY and CDR2 is SYGVKD. The V gene end was trimmed by 9 bases and the J gene end by 7 bases; junction bases not matched to a gene: 18. This CDR3 comprises 16 residues.

Specimen: peripheral blood. This TCR came from a human donor with acute or convalescent COVID-19. The donor label of this sample is uncertain. V is TRBV10-3 and J is TRBJ1-2; TRBD1 matches 9 bases. The CDR3 here is CAILGTGRGLSVGYTF. CDR3 bases: TGTGCCATACTCGGGACAGGGAGGGGACTCTCGGTTGGCTACACCTTC.